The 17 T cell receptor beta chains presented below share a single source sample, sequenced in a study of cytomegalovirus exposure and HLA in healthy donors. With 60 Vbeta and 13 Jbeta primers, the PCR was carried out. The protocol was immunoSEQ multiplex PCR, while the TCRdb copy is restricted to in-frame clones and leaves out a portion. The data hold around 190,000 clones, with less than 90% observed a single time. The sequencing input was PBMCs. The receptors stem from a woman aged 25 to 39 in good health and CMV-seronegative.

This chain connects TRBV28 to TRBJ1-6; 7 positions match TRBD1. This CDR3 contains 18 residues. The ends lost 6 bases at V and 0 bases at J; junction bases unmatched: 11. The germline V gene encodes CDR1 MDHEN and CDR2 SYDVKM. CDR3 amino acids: CASSFDRAGSSYNSPLHF. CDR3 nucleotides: TGTGCCAGCAGCTTCGACAGGGCCGGGAGCTCCTATAATTCACCCCTCCACTTT.

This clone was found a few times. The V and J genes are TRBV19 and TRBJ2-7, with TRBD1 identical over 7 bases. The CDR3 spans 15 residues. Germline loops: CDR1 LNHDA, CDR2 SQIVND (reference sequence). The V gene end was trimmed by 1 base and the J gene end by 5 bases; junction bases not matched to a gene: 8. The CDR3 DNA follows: TGTGCCAGTAGTATAGTAGAGGGGGCGTTCGACGAGCAGTACTTC. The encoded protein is CASSIVEGAFDEQYF.

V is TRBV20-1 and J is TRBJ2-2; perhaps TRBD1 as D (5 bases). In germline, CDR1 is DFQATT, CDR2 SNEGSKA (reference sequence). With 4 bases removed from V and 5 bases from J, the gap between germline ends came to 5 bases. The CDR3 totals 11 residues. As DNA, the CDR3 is TGCAGTGCTACAGGGACCGGGGAGCTGTTTTTT. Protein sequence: CSATGTGELFF.

The CDR3 is CASSESRPGRDNEQFF. CDR3 nucleotide sequence: TGTGCCAGCTCGGAGTCCCGGCCAGGGAGGGACAATGAGCAGTTCTTC. The gene calls are TRBV18 and TRBJ2-1; 7 bases agree with TRBD2. CDR3 size: 16 residues. Looked up from germline, CDR1 is KGHSH and CDR2 is LQKENI. The J segment lost 5 bases and the V segment lost 6 bases, leaving 13 bases of the junction unmatched.

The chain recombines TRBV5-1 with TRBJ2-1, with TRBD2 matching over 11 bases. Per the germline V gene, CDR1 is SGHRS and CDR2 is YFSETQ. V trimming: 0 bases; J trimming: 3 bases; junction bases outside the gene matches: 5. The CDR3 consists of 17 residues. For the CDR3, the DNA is TGCGCCAGCAGCTTGGGGAACCTAGCGGGAGGCTACAATGAGCAGTTCTTC. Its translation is CASSLGNLAGGYNEQFF.

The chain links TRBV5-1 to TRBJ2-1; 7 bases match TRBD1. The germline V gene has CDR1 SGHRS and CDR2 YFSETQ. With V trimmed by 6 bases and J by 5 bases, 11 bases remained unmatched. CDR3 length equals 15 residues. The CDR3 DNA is TGCGCCAGCAACATGGGATACGGGACAGACAATGAGCAGTTCTTC. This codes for CASNMGYGTDNEQFF.

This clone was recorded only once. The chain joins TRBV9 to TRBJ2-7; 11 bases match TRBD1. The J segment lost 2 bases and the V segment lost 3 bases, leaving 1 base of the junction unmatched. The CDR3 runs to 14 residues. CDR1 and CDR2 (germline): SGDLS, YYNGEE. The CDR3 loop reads CASSEGQGAYEQYF. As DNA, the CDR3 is TGTGCCAGCAGCGAGGGACAGGGGGCCTACGAGCAGTACTTC. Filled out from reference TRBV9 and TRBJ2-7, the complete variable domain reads DSGVTQTPKHLITATGQRVTLRCSPRSGDLSVYWYQQSLDQGLQFLIQYYNGEERAKGNILERFSAQQFPDLHSELNLSSLELGDSALYFCASSEGQGAYEQYFGPGTRLTVT.

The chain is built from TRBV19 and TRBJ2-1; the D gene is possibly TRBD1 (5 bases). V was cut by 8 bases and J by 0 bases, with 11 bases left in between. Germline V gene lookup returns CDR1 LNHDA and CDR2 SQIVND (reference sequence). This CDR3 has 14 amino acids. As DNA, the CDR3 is TGTGCCAGTTCGACAGAGGTCTCCTACAATGAGCAGTTCTTC. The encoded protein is CASSTEVSYNEQFF.

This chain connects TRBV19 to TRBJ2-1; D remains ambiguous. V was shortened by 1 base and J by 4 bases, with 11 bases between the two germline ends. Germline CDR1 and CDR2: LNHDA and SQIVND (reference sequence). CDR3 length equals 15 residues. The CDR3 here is CASSIVASPYNEQFF. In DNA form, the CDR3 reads TGTGCCAGTAGTATAGTAGCAAGCCCTTACAATGAGCAGTTCTTC.

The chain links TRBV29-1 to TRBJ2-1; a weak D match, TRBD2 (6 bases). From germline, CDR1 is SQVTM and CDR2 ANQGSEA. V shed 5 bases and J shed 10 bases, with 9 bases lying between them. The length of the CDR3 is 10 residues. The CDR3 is CSVQEGEQFF. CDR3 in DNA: TGCAGCGTTCAGGAGGGAGAGCAGTTCTTC.

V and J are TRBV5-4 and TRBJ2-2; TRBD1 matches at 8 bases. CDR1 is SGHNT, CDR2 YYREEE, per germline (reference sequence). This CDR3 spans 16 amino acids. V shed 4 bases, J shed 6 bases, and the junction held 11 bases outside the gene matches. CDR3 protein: CASSVRGQGDAGELFF. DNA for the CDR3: TGTGCCAGCAGCGTACGAGGACAGGGCGATGCCGGGGAGCTGTTTTTT.

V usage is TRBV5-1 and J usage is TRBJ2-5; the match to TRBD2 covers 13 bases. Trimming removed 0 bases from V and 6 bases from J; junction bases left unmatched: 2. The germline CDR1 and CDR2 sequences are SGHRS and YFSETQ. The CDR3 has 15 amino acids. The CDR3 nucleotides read TGCGCCAGCAGCTTGGAACTAGCGGGAGGGAAGACCCAGTACTTC. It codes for CASSLELAGGKTQYF.

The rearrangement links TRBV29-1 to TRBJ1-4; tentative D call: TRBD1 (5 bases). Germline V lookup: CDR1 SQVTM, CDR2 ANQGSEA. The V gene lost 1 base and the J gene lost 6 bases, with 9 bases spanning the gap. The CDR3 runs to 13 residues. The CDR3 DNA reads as TGCAGCGTTGAAGGACAGAAAGATGAAAAACTGTTTTTT. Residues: CSVEGQKDEKLFF.

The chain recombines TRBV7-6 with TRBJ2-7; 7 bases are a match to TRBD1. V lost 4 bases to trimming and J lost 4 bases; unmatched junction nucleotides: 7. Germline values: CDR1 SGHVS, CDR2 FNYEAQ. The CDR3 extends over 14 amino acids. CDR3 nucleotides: TGTGCCAGCAGCTACCGACAGGGCGGGTACGAGCAGTACTTC. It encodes CASSYRQGGYEQYF.

This CDR3 reads CASSETRTGELFF. DNA of the CDR3: TGTGCCAGCAGTGAAACCCGGACCGGGGAGCTGTTTTTT. The chain carries TRBV6-1 and TRBJ2-2; no clear D gene. Per germline, CDR1 MNHNS and CDR2 SASEGT. V shed 2 bases and J shed 5 bases, with 6 bases lying between them. This CDR3 is 13 amino acids long.

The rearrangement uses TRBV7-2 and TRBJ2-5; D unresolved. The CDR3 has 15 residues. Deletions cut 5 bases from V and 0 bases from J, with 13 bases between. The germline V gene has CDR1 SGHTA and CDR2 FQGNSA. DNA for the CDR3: TGTGCCAGCAGCCTACTCTCGATTTACCAAGAGACCCAGTACTTC. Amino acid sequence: CASSLLSIYQETQYF.

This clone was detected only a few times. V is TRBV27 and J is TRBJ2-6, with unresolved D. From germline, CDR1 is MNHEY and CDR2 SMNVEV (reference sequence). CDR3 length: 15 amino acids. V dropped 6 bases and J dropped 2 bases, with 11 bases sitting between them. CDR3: CASSTPRAGANVLTF. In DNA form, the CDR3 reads TGTGCCAGCAGCACCCCCCGGGCTGGGGCCAACGTCCTGACTTTC.